The 25 T cell receptor beta chains in this list originate from one sample, sequenced in a study of shared clonotypes between healthy human individuals. Repertoires were generated with immunoSEQ multiplex PCR, while TCRdb's copy carries only in-frame clones and drops some. The sample has some 600,000 clones, approximately 96% seen once; the top ten hold more than 0.085%. Terminally differentiated effector memory CD45RA+ cells were left out of the naive CD8 fraction, which was CD45RO-negative and positively selected for CCR7. The source material was naive CD8+ T cells sorted from blood. The receptors derive from a woman aged 25 to 39 in good health.

This chain joins TRBV19 and TRBJ2-7, with D possibly called TRBD1 or TRBD2 (5 bases each). The CDR3 spans 13 residues. CDR1 and CDR2 (germline): LNHDA, SQIVND (reference sequence). The V end was cut by 5 bases, the J end by 3 bases, with 11 bases between. CDR3 DNA: TGTGCCAGTAGTCCCCGGGGCTACTACGAGCAGTACTTC. Amino acids: CASSPRGYYEQYF.

This chain joins TRBV19 and TRBJ2-7; D is possibly TRBD2 (6 bases). CDR1 LNHDA and CDR2 SQIVND come from the germline V gene (reference sequence). Trimming stripped 6 bases from V and 3 bases from J, with 24 bases between. This CDR3 region has 17 residues. CDR3 nucleotide sequence: TGTGCCAGTAGCCCTCTCGGTTGGAGGGAGGCGCACTACGAGCAGTACTTC. Its translation is CASSPLGWREAHYEQYF. Drawing the rest from reference TRBV19 and TRBJ2-7, the complete variable domain is DGGITQSPKYLFRKEGQNVTLSCEQNLNHDAMYWYRQDPGQGLRLIYYSQIVNDFQKGDIAEGYSVSREKKESFPLTVTSAQKNPTAFYLCASSPLGWREAHYEQYFGPGTRLTVT.

The V and J genes are TRBV11-2 and TRBJ2-3; 7 nucleotides align to TRBD2. Trimming at V came to 3 bases and at J to 2 bases, leaving 8 bases not matched to a gene. Germline V gene data show CDR1 as SGHAT and CDR2 as FQNNGV. The CDR3 totals 16 residues. CDR3 sequence (DNA): TGTGCCAGCAGCTTGGAGGGAGCGGGGCTCACAGATACGCAGTATTTT. Its translation: CASSLEGAGLTDTQYF.

This sequence joins TRBV6-1 and TRBJ2-1, with a tentative D call TRBD1 (7 bases). Germline CDR1 MNHNS, CDR2 SASEGT. Between the trimmed V and J ends, which lost 7 bases and 2 bases, there was a span of 15 bases. The CDR3 contains 15 residues. CDR3 residues: CASNHDREAYNEQFF. Written as DNA, the CDR3 is TGTGCCAGCAATCATGACAGGGAGGCCTACAATGAGCAGTTCTTC.

J is TRBJ2-1 and V is TRBV27; 10 nucleotides match TRBD2. CDR1 is MNHEY and CDR2 is SMNVEV in the germline V gene (reference sequence). CDR3 length equals 16 residues. Trimming removed 6 bases from V and 5 bases from J; junction bases left unmatched: 10. CDR3 DNA: TGTGCCAGCAGCCTCCCCGGGACTAGCGCCCACAATGAGCAGTTCTTC. It specifies CASSLPGTSAHNEQFF.

This chain uses TRBV6-1 with TRBJ2-7; 9 nucleotides agree with TRBD2. CDR1 and CDR2 from the germline V gene are MNHNS and SASEGT. The CDR3 contains 17 residues. J lost 3 bases, V lost 1 base, and 10 bases had no gene match. The CDR3 coding sequence is TGTGCCAGCAGTGAAGACGGGACTAGCTCCATGCTCTACGAGCAGTACTTC. It specifies CASSEDGTSSMLYEQYF.

This clone was counted a single time. The chain links TRBV5-1 to TRBJ1-1, with TRBD1 as a possible D gene (6 bases). CDR3 length equals 15 residues. Trimming removed 6 bases at V and 0 bases at J, with 15 bases between. In germline, CDR1 is SGHRS, CDR2 YFSETQ. The DNA for the CDR3 is TGCGCCAGCACCGGCCGGGGGGCGGTGAACACTGAAGCTTTCTTT. This encodes CASTGRGAVNTEAFF. Full variable domain (rest looked up from reference TRBV5-1 and TRBJ1-1): KAGVTQTPRYLIKTRGQQVTLSCSPISGHRSVSWYQQTPGQGLQFLFEYFSETQRNKGNFPGRFSGRQFSNSRSEMNVSTLELGDSALYLCASTGRGAVNTEAFFGQGTRLTVV.

V usage is TRBV7-6 and J usage is TRBJ1-4; D gene ambiguous. In germline, CDR1 is SGHVS, CDR2 FNYEAQ. Trimming shortened V by 6 bases and J by 1 base, and 18 bases separated the two germline ends. This CDR3 contains 17 residues. CDR3 DNA sequence: TGTGCCAGCAGTCTAGGCCCCCATTTCGGAACTAATGAAAAACTGTTTTTT. This gives the protein CASSLGPHFGTNEKLFF.

The rearrangement joins TRBV7-2 to TRBJ2-1; 13 bases are a match to TRBD2. Germline V CDR1 and CDR2: SGHTA, FQGNSA. The CDR3 sequence is 14 residues long. The V and J ends lost 5 bases and 7 bases, in that order; junction bases with no gene match: 2. CDR3 loop: CASSGGLAGNEQFF. The CDR3 DNA reads as TGTGCCAGCAGCGGGGGACTAGCGGGAAATGAGCAGTTCTTC.

This chain connects TRBV6-4 to TRBJ2-2; D may match TRBD1 or TRBD2 (5 bases each). Looked up from germline, CDR1 is MRHNA and CDR2 is SNTAGT. Trimming removed 11 bases from V and 2 bases from J, with 12 bases in between. This CDR3 has 13 amino acids. In DNA, the CDR3 is TGTGCCTCTTGGGACCACAACACCGGGGAGCTGTTTTTT. The encoded protein is CASWDHNTGELFF.

The V and J genes are TRBV9 and TRBJ2-7, with 7 bases fitting TRBD1. The germline V gene has CDR1 SGDLS and CDR2 YYNGEE. Trimming took 0 bases from V and 4 from J; bases not matched to a gene: 10. The CDR3 is 16 amino acids. CDR3 DNA sequence: TGTGCCAGCAGCGTAGGGTCAGGGACAGCTAGGTACGAGCAGTACTTC. Translated, it gives CASSVGSGTARYEQYF. The full variable domain, with the rest looked up from reference TRBV9 and TRBJ2-7, is DSGVTQTPKHLITATGQRVTLRCSPRSGDLSVYWYQQSLDQGLQFLIQYYNGEERAKGNILERFSAQQFPDLHSELNLSSLELGDSALYFCASSVGSGTARYEQYFGPGTRLTVT.

The chain employs TRBV6-5 and TRBJ1-2, with D perhaps matching TRBD1 (5 bases). The germline CDR1 and CDR2 sequences are MNHEY and SVGAGI. Trimming cost V 5 bases and J 4 bases, with 11 bases left between them. The CDR3 length is 13 residues. The DNA for the CDR3 is TGTGCCAGCAGTACCTCCGGGGGCTATGGCTACACCTTC. Translating gives CASSTSGGYGYTF.

A single count supports this clone. J is TRBJ2-7 and V is TRBV27; 12 bases match TRBD2. Germline CDR1 MNHEY, CDR2 SMNVEV (reference sequence). Trimming removed 2 bases from V and 3 bases from J; junction bases left unmatched: 5. The CDR3 has 16 residues. CDR3 in DNA: TGTGCCAGCAGTTTAAGTGGACTAGCGGGACTCTACGAGCAGTACTTC. This sequence encodes CASSLSGLAGLYEQYF.

This chain connects TRBV5-4 to TRBJ2-3; possible D gene TRBD2, 6 bases. The CDR3 loop spans 14 amino acids. The ends were cut back, 9 bases at V and 0 bases at J, with 14 bases in the middle. Germline CDR1 and CDR2: SGHNT and YYREEE (reference sequence). The CDR3 here is CAIDASGSTDTQYF. CDR3 DNA: TGTGCCATCGACGCCAGCGGGAGCACAGATACGCAGTATTTT.

The chain couples TRBV28 to TRBJ2-1; a possible D gene is TRBD2 (5 bases). CDR3 length equals 14 residues. Trimming shortened V by 6 bases and J by 3 bases, and 12 bases separated the two germline ends. The V gene's germline CDR1 is MDHEN and CDR2 SYDVKM. The CDR3 reads CASRPSGSYNEQFF. In DNA, the CDR3 is TGTGCCAGCAGGCCCAGCGGAAGCTACAATGAGCAGTTCTTC.

This chain links TRBV5-4 with TRBJ2-2; D is undetermined. V lost 2 bases and J 1 base, leaving 6 bases between the germline ends. Germline lookup yields CDR1 SGHNT and CDR2 YYREEE (reference sequence). The CDR3 consists of 14 residues. The DNA for the CDR3 is TGTGCCAGCAGCTTCCTAGGGAACACCGGGGAGCTGTTTTTT. This encodes CASSFLGNTGELFF.

The chain employs TRBV5-1 and TRBJ2-4, with D possibly TRBD2 on 6 matching bases. The CDR3 length is 16 residues. The V gene's germline CDR1 is SGHRS and CDR2 YFSETQ. V lost 1 base and J 1 base, leaving 12 bases between the germline ends. The CDR3 DNA follows: TGCGCCAGCAGCTTGCAGCCAGCGGGCGCCAAAAACATTCAGTACTTC. It encodes CASSLQPAGAKNIQYF.

The chain has TRBV2 and TRBJ2-7, with D possibly TRBD1 on 6 matching bases. The CDR3 runs 15 residues. From germline, CDR1 is SNHLY and CDR2 FYNNEI. Trimming pared 6 bases from V and 4 bases from J, leaving 19 bases between. The CDR3 DNA sequence: TGTGCCAGCAGACCTGACAGGTCCCTGAGATACGAGCAGTACTTC. Protein: CASRPDRSLRYEQYF.

Here the CDR3 reads CASRRTETYEQYF. The CDR3 nucleotides are TGTGCCAGCAGACGGACAGAGACTTACGAGCAGTACTTC. V gene TRBV28 combines with J gene TRBJ2-7, with a weak D call TRBD1 (6 bases). Germline CDR1 reads MDHEN; CDR2 reads SYDVKM. This CDR3 has 13 residues. Trimming cost V 6 bases and J 4 bases, with 13 bases left between them.

The V and J genes are TRBV6-1 and TRBJ1-2; D remains unclear. The V gene's germline CDR1 is MNHNS and CDR2 SASEGT. The V end lost 3 bases, the J end lost 8 bases, and 25 bases lay between the germline ends. CDR3 length: 17 amino acids. In DNA, the CDR3 is TGTGCCAGCAGTGAGTCAGCTCTGGACCCCCCGGTTTGGGGCTACACCTTC. Encoded protein: CASSESALDPPVWGYTF.

Regarding this clone: The same CDR3 arises from other DNA sequences in this sample as well. The chain couples TRBV27 to TRBJ1-2; D unresolved. The CDR3 spans 12 residues. Germline assignment: CDR1 MNHEY and CDR2 SMNVEV (reference sequence). Deletions cut 6 bases from V and 5 bases from J, with 10 bases between. CDR3 region: CASRTGGYGYTF. In DNA form, the CDR3 reads TGTGCCAGCAGGACGGGAGGGTATGGCTACACCTTC.

This clone appeared a few times. The chain employs TRBV4-1 and TRBJ1-2; TRBD1 is a possible D gene (5 bases). This CDR3 has 17 residues. Per the germline V gene, CDR1 is MGHRA and CDR2 is YSYEKL. The V end was cut by 1 base, the J end by 0 bases, with 15 bases between. The CDR3 DNA sequence: TGCGCCAGCAGCCAAGTTCAGGGCGCCACTTCTAACTATGGCTACACCTTC. Amino acids: CASSQVQGATSNYGYTF.

Details on this clone: Additional DNA sequences in this sample encode the identical CDR3. The chain links TRBV7-8 to TRBJ2-7; tentative D call: TRBD1 (6 bases). Germline V gene data show CDR1 as SGHVS and CDR2 as FQNEAQ. CDR3 length equals 12 residues. Trimming took 5 bases from V and 2 from J, leaving 7 bases between them. CDR3 protein: CASSPGAYEQYF. The CDR3 DNA reads as TGTGCCAGCAGCCCAGGGGCCTACGAGCAGTACTTC.

As DNA, the CDR3 is TGTGCCAGCAGCTTCGGTCCCCCCGGTCGGGAAGAGACCCAGTACTTC. It yields the protein CASSFGPPGREETQYF. The chain uses TRBV11-2 and TRBJ2-5; D uncertain. This CDR3 contains 16 residues. Germline V gives CDR1 SGHAT, CDR2 FQNNGV. The V end lost 3 bases, the J end lost 3 bases, and 17 bases lay between the germline ends.

The chain recombines TRBV5-4 with TRBJ2-5; TRBD1 aligns across 11 bases. Germline V CDR1 and CDR2: SGHNT, YYREEE (reference sequence). V trimming: 4 bases; J trimming: 5 bases; junction bases outside the gene matches: 7. CDR3 length: 15 residues. CDR3 coding DNA: TGTGCCAGCAGCGTTGGGACAGGGGGTAGGGAGACCCAGTACTTC. This translates into CASSVGTGGRETQYF.